Listed here are 5 T cell receptor beta chains from one sample, sequenced in a study of T cells in narcolepsy. Produced via immunoSEQ multiplex PCR; TCRdb's table is partial and in-frame only. Of approximately 26,000 clones listed, 70% to 85% are singletons. Source material: memory (CD45RA-) CD4+ T cells from blood. The receptors come from a human donor in good health.

The V and J genes are TRBV30 and TRBJ1-5; the D gene is possibly TRBD1 (5 bases). This CDR3 has 15 residues. In germline, CDR1 is GTSNPN, CDR2 SVGIG (reference sequence). Trimming took off 2 bases at V and 3 bases at J, with 14 bases between the two ends. As DNA, the CDR3 is TGTGCCTGGAGTAAGGGGCAGGGTTACAATCAGCCCCAGCATTTT. This sequence encodes CAWSKGQGYNQPQHF. Filled out from reference TRBV30 and TRBJ1-5, the complete variable domain reads SQTIHQWPATLVQPVGSPLSLECTVEGTSNPNLYWYRQAAGRGLQLLFYSVGIGQISSEVPQNLSASRPQDRQFILSSKKLLLSDSGFYLCAWSKGQGYNQPQHFGDGTRLSIL.

This clone was seen a few times. The rearrangement joins TRBV28 to TRBJ1-2; D remains unclear. V was trimmed by 6 bases and J by 8 bases, leaving 16 bases between them. CDR3 length equals 13 residues. Germline-derived CDR1 and CDR2 are MDHEN and SYDVKM. CDR3 bases: TGTGCCAGCAGCCTCAGTTTTGGAGGGGGCTACACCTTC. The encoded protein is CASSLSFGGGYTF.

The rearrangement links TRBV5-1 to TRBJ1-2, with D maybe TRBD1 (5 bases). The CDR3 covers 14 residues. Trimming pared 7 bases from V and 4 bases from J, leaving 17 bases between. Germline CDR1 is SGHRS and CDR2 is YFSETQ. CDR3 coding DNA: TGCGCCAGCGGTGGCCGCGACAGCATCTATGGCTACACCTTC. It translates to CASGGRDSIYGYTF.

This clone appeared a few times. The rearrangement links TRBV9 to TRBJ2-1; 7 nucleotides match TRBD2. The CDR3 extends over 18 amino acids. Germline values: CDR1 SGDLS, CDR2 YYNGEE. Losses at the gene ends were 0 bases for V and 5 bases for J; bases not matched to a gene: 14. CDR3: CASSVGQWGGSKDNEQFF. The CDR3, as DNA: TGTGCCAGCAGCGTAGGGCAATGGGGCGGGAGTAAGGACAATGAGCAGTTCTTC.

This chain links TRBV9 with TRBJ2-7, with D possibly matching TRBD2 (6 bases). The CDR3 loop spans 15 amino acids. Deletions cut 3 bases from V and 0 bases from J, with 13 bases between. The germline V gene has CDR1 SGDLS and CDR2 YYNGEE. CDR3 in DNA: TGTGCCAGCAGCGCAGGACGGGGGATCTCCTACGAGCAGTACTTC. It encodes CASSAGRGISYEQYF.